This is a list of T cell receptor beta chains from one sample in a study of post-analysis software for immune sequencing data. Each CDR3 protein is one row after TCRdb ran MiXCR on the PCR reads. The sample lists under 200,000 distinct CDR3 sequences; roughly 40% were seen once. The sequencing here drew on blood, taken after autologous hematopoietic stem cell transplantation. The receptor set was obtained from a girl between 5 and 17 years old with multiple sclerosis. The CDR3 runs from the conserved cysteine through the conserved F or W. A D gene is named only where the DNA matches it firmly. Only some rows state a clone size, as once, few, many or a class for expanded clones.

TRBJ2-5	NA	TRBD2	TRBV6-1	CASKEGLAGVETQYF	TGTGCCAGCAAAGAGGGACTAGCGGGAGTGGAGACCCAGTACTTC
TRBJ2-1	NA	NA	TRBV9	CASSGSSPLDEQFF	TGTGCCAGCAGCGGGAGCTCACCCTTAGATGAGCAGTTCTTC
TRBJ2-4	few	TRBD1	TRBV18	CASSPGTGIAGAKNIQYF	TGTGCCAGCTCACCAGGGACAGGGATAGCGGGAGCCAAAAACATTCAGTACTTC
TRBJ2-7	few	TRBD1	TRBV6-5	CASSGRGGLYEQYF	TGTGCCAGCAGTGGGCGAGGGGGCCTCTACGAGCAGTACTTC
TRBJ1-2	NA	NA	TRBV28	CAGAGNYGYTF	TGTGCCGGCGCCGGTAACTATGGCTACACCTTC
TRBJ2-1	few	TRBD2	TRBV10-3	CAIGELAGGVLSSYNEQFF	TGTGCCATCGGGGAACTAGCGGGAGGGGTACTTAGCTCCTACAATGAGCAGTTCTTC
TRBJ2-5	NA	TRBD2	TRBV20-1	CSAQPGLGEETQYF	TGCAGTGCTCAACCGGGACTAGGCGAAGAGACCCAGTACTTC
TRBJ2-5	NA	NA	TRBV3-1	CASHGGGTQYF	TGTGCCAGCCACGGTGGGGGGACCCAGTACTTC
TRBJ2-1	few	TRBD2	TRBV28	CASSTHGTSVNEQFF	TGTGCCAGCAGCACCCATGGGACTAGCGTCAATGAGCAGTTCTTC
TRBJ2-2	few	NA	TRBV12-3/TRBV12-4	CASSLGRTNTGELFF	TGTGCCAGCAGTTTGGGCAGGACGAACACCGGGGAGCTGTTTTTT
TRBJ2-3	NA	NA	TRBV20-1	CSAPAEPSTDTQYF	TGCAGTGCTCCAGCGGAACCTAGCACAGATACGCAGTATTTT
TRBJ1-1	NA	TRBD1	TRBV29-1	CSVGTGGNTEAFF	TGCAGCGTTGGGACAGGAGGGAACACTGAAGCTTTCTTT
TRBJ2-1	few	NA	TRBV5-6	CASSLEKLFTLNNEQFF	TGTGCCAGCAGCTTGGAGAAACTGTTCACCCTAAACAATGAGCAGTTCTTC
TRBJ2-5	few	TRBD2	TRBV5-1	CASSLQAGAETQYF	TGCGCCAGCAGCTTGCAGGCGGGAGCAGAGACCCAGTACTTC
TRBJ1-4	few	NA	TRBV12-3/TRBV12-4	CASSFWGRGIGNEKLFF	TGTGCCAGCAGTTTCTGGGGCAGGGGCATTGGTAATGAAAAACTGTTTTTT
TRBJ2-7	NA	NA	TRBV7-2	CASSPAVAGAPYEQYF	TGTGCCAGCAGCCCAGCAGTTGCGGGCGCACCCTACGAGCAGTACTTC
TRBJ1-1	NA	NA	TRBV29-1	CSVGANTKAFF	TGCAGCGTTGGGGCCAACACTAAAGCTTTCTTT
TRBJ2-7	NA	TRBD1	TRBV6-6	CASSKTDRGHEQYF	TGTGCCAGCAGTAAAACCGACAGGGGGCACGAGCAGTACTTC
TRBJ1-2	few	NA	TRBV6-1	CASSENGVAYGYTF	TGTGCCAGCAGTGAGAATGGGGTGGCCTATGGCTACACCTTC
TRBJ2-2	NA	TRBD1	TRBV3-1	CASSQSPGTGSTGELFF	TGTGCCAGCAGCCAGTCTCCCGGGACAGGCTCCACCGGGGAGCTGTTTTTT
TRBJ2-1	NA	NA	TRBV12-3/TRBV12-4	CASSVDPYNEQFF	TGTGCCAGCAGTGTGGACCCGTACAATGAGCAGTTCTTC
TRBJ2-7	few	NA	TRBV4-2	CASSQDLYGEQYF	TGTGCCAGCAGCCAGGACCTTTATGGGGAGCAGTACTTC